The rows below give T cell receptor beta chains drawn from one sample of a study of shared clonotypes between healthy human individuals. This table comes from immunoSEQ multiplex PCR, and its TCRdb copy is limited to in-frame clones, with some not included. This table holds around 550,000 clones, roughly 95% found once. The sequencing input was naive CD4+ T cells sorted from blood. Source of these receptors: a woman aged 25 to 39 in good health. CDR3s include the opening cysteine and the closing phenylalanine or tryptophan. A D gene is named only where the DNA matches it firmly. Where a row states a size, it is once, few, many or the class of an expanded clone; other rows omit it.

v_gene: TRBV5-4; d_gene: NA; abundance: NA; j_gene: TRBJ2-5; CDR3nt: TGTGCCAGCAACAACAAAACCTCGGTAGAGACCCAGTACTTC; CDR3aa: CASNNKTSVETQYF
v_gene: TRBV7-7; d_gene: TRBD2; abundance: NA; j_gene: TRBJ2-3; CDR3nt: TGTGCCAGCAGCCCGGGACTAGCGACAGATACGCAGTATTTT; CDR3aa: CASSPGLATDTQYF
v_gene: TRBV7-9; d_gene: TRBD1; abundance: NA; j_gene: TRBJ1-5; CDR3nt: TGTGCCAGCAGCCTACAGGGGGTTGAGACGTCCCAGCATTTT; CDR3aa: CASSLQGVETSQHF
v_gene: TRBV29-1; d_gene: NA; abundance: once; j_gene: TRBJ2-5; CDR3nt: TGCAGCGTTGAAGGGGAGGTAGAGACCCAGTACTTC; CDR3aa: CSVEGEVETQYF
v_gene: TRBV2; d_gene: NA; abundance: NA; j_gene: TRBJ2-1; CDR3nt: TGTGCCAGCAGCCCTCGGGAGTCCTACAATGAGCAGTTCTTC; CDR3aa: CASSPRESYNEQFF
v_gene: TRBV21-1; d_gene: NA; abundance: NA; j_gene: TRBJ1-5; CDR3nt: TGTGCCAGCAGCAACGCCCTGACGGGGGAGGATCAGCCCCAGCATTTT; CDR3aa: CASSNALTGEDQPQHF
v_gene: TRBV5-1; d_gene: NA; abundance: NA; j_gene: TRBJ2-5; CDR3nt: TGCGCCAGCAGTGGGAACTACCAAGAGACCCAGTACTTC; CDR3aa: CASSGNYQETQYF
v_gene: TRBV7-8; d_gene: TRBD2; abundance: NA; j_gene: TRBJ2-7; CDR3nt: TGTGCCAGCAGCCTTACCGGGACTAGCGCCTCCTACGAGCAGTACTTC; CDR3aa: CASSLTGTSASYEQYF
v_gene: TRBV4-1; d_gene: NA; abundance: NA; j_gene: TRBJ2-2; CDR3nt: TGCGCCAGCAGCCAAGAACTCGCTGCATCCACCGGGGAGCTGTTTTTT; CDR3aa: CASSQELAASTGELFF
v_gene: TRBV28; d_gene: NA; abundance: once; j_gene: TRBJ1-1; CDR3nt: TGTGCCAGCAGTTCGGGGGCAGACAAATCGGATGAAGCTTTCTTT; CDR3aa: CASSSGADKSDEAFF
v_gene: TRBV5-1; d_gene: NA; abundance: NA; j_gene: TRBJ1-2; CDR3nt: TGCGCCAGCAGCGCGAGAAGCCTCTATGGCTACACCTTC; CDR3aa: CASSARSLYGYTF
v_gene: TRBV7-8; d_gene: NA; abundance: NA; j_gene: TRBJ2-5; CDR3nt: TGTGCCAGCAGCCCCCCCTTAGTAACGTCGGGGCCCCAAGAGACCCAGTACTTC; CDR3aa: CASSPPLVTSGPQETQYF
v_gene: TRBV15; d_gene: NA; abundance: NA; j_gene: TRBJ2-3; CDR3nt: TGTGCCACCAGCTCGGGACAACTATCCACTACAGATACGCAGTATTTT; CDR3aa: CATSSGQLSTTDTQYF
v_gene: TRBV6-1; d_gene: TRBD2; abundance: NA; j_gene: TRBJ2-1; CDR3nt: TGTGCCAGCAGTGATCTAGCGGGAGGGCCGTCCTACAATGAGCAGTTCTTC; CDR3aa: CASSDLAGGPSYNEQFF
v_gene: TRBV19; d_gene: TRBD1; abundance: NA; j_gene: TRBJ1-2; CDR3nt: TGTGCCAGTAAACGGGGTCAGGGGGGGGCCTACACCTTC; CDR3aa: CASKRGQGGAYTF
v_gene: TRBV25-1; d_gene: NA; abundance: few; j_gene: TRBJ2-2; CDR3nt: TGTGCCAGCAGTGAAGAGGGGGCCGGGGAGCTGTTTTTT; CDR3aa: CASSEEGAGELFF
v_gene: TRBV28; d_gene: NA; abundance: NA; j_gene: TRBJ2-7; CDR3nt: TGTGCCAGCAGTTCCCCCTACGGACCCATATACGAGCAGTACTTC; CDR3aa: CASSSPYGPIYEQYF
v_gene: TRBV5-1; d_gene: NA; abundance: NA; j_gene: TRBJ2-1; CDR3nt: TGCGCCAGCAGCGAGGGGACATACGACACTGAGCAGTTCTTC; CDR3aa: CASSEGTYDTEQFF
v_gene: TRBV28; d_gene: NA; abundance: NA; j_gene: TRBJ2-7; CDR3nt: TGTGACACTTACGAGCAGTACTTC; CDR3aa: CDTYEQYF
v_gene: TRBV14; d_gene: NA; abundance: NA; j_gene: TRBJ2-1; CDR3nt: TGTGCCAGCAGCCCTCGGCGGACACTCGCCTACAATGAGCAGTTCTTC; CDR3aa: CASSPRRTLAYNEQFF
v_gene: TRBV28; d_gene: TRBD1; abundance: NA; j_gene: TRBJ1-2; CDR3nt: TGTGCCAGCAGTTCGGGACAGGGAAATTATGGCTACACCTTC; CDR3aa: CASSSGQGNYGYTF
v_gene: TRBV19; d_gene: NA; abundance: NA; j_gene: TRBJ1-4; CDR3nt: TGTGCCAGTAGTATAGCTGGGGGCGGAACTAATGAAAAACTGTTTTTT; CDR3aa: CASSIAGGGTNEKLFF
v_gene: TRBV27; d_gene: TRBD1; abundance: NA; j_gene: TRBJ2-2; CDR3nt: TGTGCCAGCAGAAAACAGACAGGGACGAACGGGGAGCTGTTTTTT; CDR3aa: CASRKQTGTNGELFF
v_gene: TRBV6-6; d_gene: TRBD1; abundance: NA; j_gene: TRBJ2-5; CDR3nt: TGTGCCAGCAGGGAGGGACAGGGGTTATACGAGACCCAGTACTTC; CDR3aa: CASREGQGLYETQYF
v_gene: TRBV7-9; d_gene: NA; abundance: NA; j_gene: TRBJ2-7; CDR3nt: TGTGCCAGCACGAGGGACGGTACCTACGAGCAGTACTTC; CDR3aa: CASTRDGTYEQYF
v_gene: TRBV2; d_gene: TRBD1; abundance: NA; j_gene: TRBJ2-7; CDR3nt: TGTGCCAGCAGTGTGGACAGGGGAGACGAGCAGTACTTC; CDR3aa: CASSVDRGDEQYF
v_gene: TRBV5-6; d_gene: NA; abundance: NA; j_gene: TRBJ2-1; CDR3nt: TGTGCCAGCAGCTTCCAAAGGGGTCTCTCCTACAATGAGCAGTTCTTC; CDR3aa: CASSFQRGLSYNEQFF
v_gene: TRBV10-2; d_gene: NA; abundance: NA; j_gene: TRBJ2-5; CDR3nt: TGCGCCAGCCGCCCCCCGAAACCGGGGGAGACCCAGTACTTC; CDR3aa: CASRPPKPGETQYF
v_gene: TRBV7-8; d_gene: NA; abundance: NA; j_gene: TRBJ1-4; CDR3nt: TGTGCCAGCAGCCCCCTCAGGGGAAGGGGTAATGAAAAACTGTTTTTT; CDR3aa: CASSPLRGRGNEKLFF
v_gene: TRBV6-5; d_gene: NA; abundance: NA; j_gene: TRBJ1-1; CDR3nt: TGTGCCAGCAGTTACGGAGCAGGCTCTGAAGCTTTCTTT; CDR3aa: CASSYGAGSEAFF
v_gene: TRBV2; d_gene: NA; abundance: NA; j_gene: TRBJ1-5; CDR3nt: TGTGCCACCACGGGAGATGTCAATCAGCCCCAGCATTTT; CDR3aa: CATTGDVNQPQHF
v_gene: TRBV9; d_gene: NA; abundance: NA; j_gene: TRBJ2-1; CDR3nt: TGTGCCAGCAGCGTAGCTACGGGGATAAAGCAGTTCTTC; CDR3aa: CASSVATGIKQFF
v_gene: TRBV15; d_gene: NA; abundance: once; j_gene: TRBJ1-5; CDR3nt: TGTGCCACCAGCTCATACGGCAGGGGTGAGAGCAATCAGCCCCAGCATTTT; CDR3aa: CATSSYGRGESNQPQHF
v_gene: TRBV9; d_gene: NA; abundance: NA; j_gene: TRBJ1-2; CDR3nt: TGTGCCAGCAGTCGACAGGCCAACTATGGCTACACCTTC; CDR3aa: CASSRQANYGYTF
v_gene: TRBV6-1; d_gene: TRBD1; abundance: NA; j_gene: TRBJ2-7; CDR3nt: TGTGCCAGCGAAACAGGGGGCTACGAGCAGTACTTC; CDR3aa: CASETGGYEQYF
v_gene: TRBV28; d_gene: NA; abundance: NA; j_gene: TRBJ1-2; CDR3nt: TGTGCCAGCAGTTTATCGGTCGGGGGCCACTATGGCTACACCTTC; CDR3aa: CASSLSVGGHYGYTF
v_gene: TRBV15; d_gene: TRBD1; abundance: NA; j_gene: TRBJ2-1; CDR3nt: TGTGCCACCAGCAGGACCGGGACAGGGGCTGATGAGCAGTTCTTC; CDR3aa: CATSRTGTGADEQFF
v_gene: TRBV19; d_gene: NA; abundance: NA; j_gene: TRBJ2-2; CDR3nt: TGTGCCAGTTCCCCTTGGGCCCCGAACACCGGGGAGCTGTTTTTT; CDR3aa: CASSPWAPNTGELFF
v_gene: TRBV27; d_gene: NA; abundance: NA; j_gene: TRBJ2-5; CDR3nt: TGTGCCAGCAGTTCTGGGGCGTGGACTGGTCCGACCCAGTACTTC; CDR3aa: CASSSGAWTGPTQYF
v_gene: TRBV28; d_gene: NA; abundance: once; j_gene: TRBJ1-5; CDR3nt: TGTGCCAGCAGTGATCCATGGGGGCAGCAACAGCCCCAGCATTTT; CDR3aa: CASSDPWGQQQPQHF